This T cell receptor beta chain was profiled in a study of blood T cell repertoires in COVID-19. The overall study: The samples span acute and convalescent COVID-19 from the United States, Italy and Spain.

The assay was immunoSEQ multiplex PCR, and TCRdb's table has in-frame clones only and misses some. The table lists 410,000 or so clones, roughly 90% of them singletons, with roughly 1.4% in the top ten. This clone appeared once. Trimming at V came to 0 bases and at J to 6 bases, leaving 9 bases not matched to a gene. Germline V CDR1 and CDR2: SGHTA, FQGNSA. CDR3 size: 17 residues. One Seattle source followed patients from active infection through their disease course. This chain connects TRBV7-2 to TRBJ1-4; 8 bases line up with TRBD1. The receptor comes from a woman aged 35 to 49 with COVID-19, enrolled during active disease. The sequencing input was peripheral blood. CDR3 sequence reads: CASSLAGQGSGDEKLFF. The DNA for the CDR3 is TGTGCCAGCAGCTTAGCCGGACAGGGAAGCGGGGATGAAAAACTGTTTTTT. Based on the CDR3 plus reference TRBV7-2 and TRBJ1-4, the full variable domain is GAGVSQSPSNKVTEKGKDVELRCDPISGHTALYWYRQSLGQGLEFLIYFQGNSAPDKSGLPSDRFSAERTGGSVSTLTIQRTQQEDSAVYLCASSLAGQGSGDEKLFFGSGTQLSVL.